Below, one T cell receptor beta chain is given with its context. What this receptor recognizes is not known. The junction differs from germline at one of its ends, possibly a read error. The immunoSEQ Assay, a bias-controlled multiplex PCR, was used to amplify TCRbeta CDR3 regions from genomic DNA. The authors' analysis ran thus. The number of nucleated cells in each sample was estimated from the amplification of reference gene primers within the assay. Sequence reads were collapsed and filtered to measure the absolute abundance of every unique TCRbeta CDR3 rearrangement. For each sample, productive Simpson clonality was calculated as the square root of Simpson's diversity index over productive rearrangements. The immuneACCESS repertoire file appears here via TCRdb, limited to in-frame rearrangements. These files lack a portion of the clones; in checked studies, under half of the deficit traces to unresolved V genes, and the cause of the others is not known. V and J calls and clone size come straight from that table; D and trimming were deduced from the DNA. The sample table records about 60,000 clones; around 85% of these occur just once. The biggest ten clones account for 15% to 20% of the sample.

This sample stems from a study of blood T cell repertoires in COVID-19 (TCRdb year 2020). Describing the broader study: Samples covering the acute and convalescent phases of COVID-19 were provided by collaborators in the United States, Italy and Spain. The prospective study material was composed of cDNA or gDNA derived from T cells, B-cell-depleted T cells, or PBMCs. Where available, HLA class I and class II types were taken from metadata supplied by the sample provider and were not determined by assay-based typing. Deeply sampled blood TCRbeta repertoires from subjects exposed to, actively infected with, or recovered from COVID-19 were included in the dataset. Samples came from the ongoing ImmuneRACE study (first 160 participants) plus 1,254 subjects from 6 global collaborators. A de-identified subject ID, COVID-19 status, age in years and sex were almost always included in the sample metadata. The repertoires were released in a freely available public database intended as a resource for research on the immune response to SARS-CoV-2.

The paper as a whole reports these results and caveats: The quantity of clinical and demographic metadata differed by source and by participant and was supplied without curation.

The CDR3 spans 16 residues, from the cysteine through the phenylalanine. The CDR3 DNA has 48 bases and is translated from base 1. The germline V gene specifies MNHEY as CDR1 and SVGAGI as CDR2. Each collaborating institution followed its own protocols to collect whole blood in K2EDTA tubes. For TCRbeta analysis, collaborator samples were shipped as frozen whole blood, as isolated PBMCs, or as DNA extracted from either sample type. The sample was peripheral blood. The sequence was collected from a human donor in a cohort sampled during active COVID-19. Recombination linked TRBV6-5 to TRBJ2-2; 10 nucleotides in the junction match TRBD1. The nucleotide sequence reads TGTGCCAGCAGCTACTCTGGGACAGGGGTGACCTGGGAGCTGTTTTTT. This codes for CASSYSGTGVTWELFF.